These 2 T cell receptor beta chains were all obtained from the same sample, sequenced in a study of radiotherapy plus CTLA-4 blockade in lung cancer. The protocol was immunoSEQ multiplex PCR, while the TCRdb copy is restricted to in-frame clones and leaves out a portion. The table lists tens of thousands of clones, around 90% of them singletons. Sequencing was performed on peripheral blood, taken from a patient treated with radiotherapy plus ipilimumab. All receptors come from a human donor with non-small cell lung cancer that progressed on radiotherapy plus ipilimumab.

The chain combines TRBV29-1 with TRBJ1-1; the D is unclear. Germline V CDR1 and CDR2: SQVTM, ANQGSEA. The CDR3 contains 12 residues. The V end lost 0 bases, the J end lost 11 bases, and 13 bases lay between the germline ends. The CDR3 coding sequence is TGCAGCGTTGAAGATTGGGAGGAAACGGCTTTCTTT. Protein: CSVEDWEETAFF.

The chain links TRBV4-2 to TRBJ2-3, with 9 positions matching TRBD2. V dropped 4 bases and J dropped 4; count of bases not matched to a gene: 9. Germline lookup yields CDR1 LGHNA and CDR2 YNFKEQ. The CDR3 has 16 residues. The CDR3 DNA reads as TGTGCCAGCAGCCCTAATAGCGGGAGCCAATCAGATACGCAGTATTTT. Residues: CASSPNSGSQSDTQYF.